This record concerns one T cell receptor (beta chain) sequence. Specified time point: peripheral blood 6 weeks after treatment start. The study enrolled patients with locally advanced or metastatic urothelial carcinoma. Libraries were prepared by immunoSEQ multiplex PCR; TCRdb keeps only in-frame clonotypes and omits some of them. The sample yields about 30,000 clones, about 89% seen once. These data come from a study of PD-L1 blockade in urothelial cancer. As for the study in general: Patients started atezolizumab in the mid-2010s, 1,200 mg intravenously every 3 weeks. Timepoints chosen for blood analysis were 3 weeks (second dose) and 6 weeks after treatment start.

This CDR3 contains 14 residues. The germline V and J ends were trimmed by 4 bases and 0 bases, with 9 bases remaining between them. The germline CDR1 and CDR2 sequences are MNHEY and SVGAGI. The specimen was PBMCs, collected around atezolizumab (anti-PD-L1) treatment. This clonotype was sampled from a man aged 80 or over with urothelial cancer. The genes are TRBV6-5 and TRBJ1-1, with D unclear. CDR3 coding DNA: TGTGCCAGCAGTTTTGGTAGCATGAACACTGAAGCTTTCTTT. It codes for CASSFGSMNTEAFF.